These 18 T cell receptor beta chains came from one sample sequenced in a study of blood T cell repertoires in COVID-19. Sequenced by immunoSEQ multiplex PCR; TCRdb stores in-frame clones only, minus some. The sample has 150,000 to 200,000 clones, roughly 88% seen once; the top ten hold more than 7.5%. Sequencing was performed on PBMCs or T cells enriched from blood (not recorded which). These receptors were taken from a woman in her twenties or thirties who had recovered from COVID-19.

The genes are TRBV6-5 and TRBJ2-7, with TRBD1 matching over 9 bases. The CDR3 spans 14 residues. Germline V gene data show CDR1 as MNHEY and CDR2 as SVGAGI. J was trimmed by 4 bases and V by 4 bases; bases with no gene match: 5. CDR3 nucleotides: TGTGCCAGCAGTTGGGGGACAGGGTTGTACGAGCAGTACTTC. This gives the protein CASSWGTGLYEQYF.

The CDR3 reads CASSLAGGFYGYTF. CDR3 bases: TGTGCCAGCAGCTTGGCGGGGGGGTTTTATGGCTACACCTTC. The chain links TRBV5-6 to TRBJ1-2; weak D call: TRBD1 (5 bases). CDR1 is SGHDT, CDR2 YYEEEE, per germline. Trimming removed 0 bases from V and 5 bases from J, with 11 bases in between. CDR3 size: 14 residues.

The V call is TRBV14, the J call TRBJ2-7; possibly TRBD1 for D (6 bases). Trimming took 4 bases from V and 4 from J, leaving 14 bases between them. Germline CDR1 is SGHDN and CDR2 is FVKESK. The CDR3 covers 14 residues. As DNA, the CDR3 is TGTGCCAGCAGCCGACTCCAGGGGCCTTACGAGCAGTACTTC. This gives the protein CASSRLQGPYEQYF. Complete variable domain (other parts from reference TRBV14 and TRBJ2-7): EAGVTQFPSHSVIEKGQTVTLRCDPISGHDNLYWYRRVMGKEIKFLLHFVKESKQDESGMPNNRFLAERTGGTYSTLKVQPAELEDSGVYFCASSRLQGPYEQYFGPGTRLTVT.

This chain connects TRBV4-1 to TRBJ2-1, with 8 bases identical to TRBD2. From germline, CDR1 is MGHRA and CDR2 YSYEKL. CDR3 length: 15 residues. V trimming: 4 bases; J trimming: 10 bases; junction bases outside the gene matches: 12. The CDR3 sequence: CASSPNSGKAREQFF. The DNA for the CDR3 is TGCGCCAGCAGCCCTAATAGCGGGAAAGCAAGGGAGCAGTTCTTC.

This sequence joins TRBV18 and TRBJ2-3, with 10 bases identical to TRBD2. The trim removed 0 bases at V and 5 bases at J, leaving 8 bases unmatched. The CDR3 sequence is 17 residues long. The V gene's germline CDR1 is KGHSH and CDR2 LQKENI. This CDR3 reads CASSPPGSIAGGDTQYF. CDR3 bases: TGTGCCAGCTCACCACCCGGTTCGATAGCGGGAGGAGATACGCAGTATTTT. Full variable domain (missing parts from reference TRBV18 and TRBJ2-3): NAGVMQNPRHLVRRRGQEARLRCSPMKGHSHVYWYRQLPEEGLKFMVYLQKENIIDESGMPKERFSAEFPKEGPSILRIQQVVRGDSAAYFCASSPPGSIAGGDTQYFGPGTRLTVL.

This clone came up a few times. CDR3 nucleotide sequence: TGTGCCAGCAATCCTTCGGGGAATTCACCCCTCCACTTT. Its protein is CASNPSGNSPLHF. The rearrangement uses TRBV9 and TRBJ1-6; D is unclear. The CDR3 sequence is 13 residues long. The germline V gene encodes CDR1 SGDLS and CDR2 YYNGEE. The germline V and J ends were trimmed by 6 bases and 7 bases, with 11 bases remaining between them.

V usage is TRBV29-1 and J usage is TRBJ1-4; TRBD1 agrees at 9 bases. The germline V gene encodes CDR1 SQVTM and CDR2 ANQGSEA. Trimming took 6 bases from V and 8 from J; bases not matched to a gene: 7. This CDR3 spans 13 amino acids. Here the CDR3 DNA reads TGCAGCGTGGGGAACAGGGGGCGGGAAAAACTGTTTTTT. As protein: CSVGNRGREKLFF.

The rearrangement links TRBV2 to TRBJ2-1; TRBD2 matches 7 bases. V shed 6 bases and J 5 bases; nucleotides not matched to a gene: 19. The CDR3 extends over 18 amino acids. Germline V lookup: CDR1 SNHLY, CDR2 FYNNEI. CDR3 nucleotides: TGTGCCAGCAGCGCGCCTAGCGGAAGTTATCCCCGCCACAATGAGCAGTTCTTC. Amino acids: CASSAPSGSYPRHNEQFF.

This chain connects TRBV19 to TRBJ2-7; D might be TRBD2 (5 bases). The ends were cut back, 8 bases at V and 1 base at J, with 9 bases in the middle. Germline V gene data show CDR1 as LNHDA and CDR2 as SQIVND (reference sequence). The CDR3 spans 12 residues. The CDR3 here is CASGSGSYEQYF. As DNA, the CDR3 is TGTGCCAGTGGGAGCGGTTCCTACGAGCAGTACTTC.

Here the CDR3 DNA reads TGTGCCAGCAGTACCAGGGCTTTAGGCAAAAACATTCAGTACTTC. Protein product: CASSTRALGKNIQYF. The chain has TRBV28 and TRBJ2-4; the D gene is possibly TRBD1 (5 bases). The CDR3 sequence is 15 residues long. Germline values: CDR1 MDHEN, CDR2 SYDVKM. Between the trimmed V and J ends, which lost 5 bases and 3 bases, there was a span of 14 bases.

The CDR3 nucleotides read TGCGCCAGCAGCCAGTCGTCGGGACTTAAGGATAGCTCCTACGAGCAGTACTTC. Its protein is CASSQSSGLKDSSYEQYF. The chain employs TRBV5-1 and TRBJ2-7; possibly TRBD2 for D (6 bases). Trimming left V 4 bases short and J 0 bases short, with 23 bases between. This CDR3 has 18 residues. Germline V gene lookup returns CDR1 SGHRS and CDR2 YFSETQ.

The sample holds one count of this clone. The gene calls are TRBV10-2 and TRBJ2-5; 8 bases are shared with TRBD1. V shed 4 bases, J shed 0 bases, and the junction held 1 base outside the gene matches. The CDR3 totals 14 residues. Germline V CDR1 and CDR2: WSHSY, SAAADI. CDR3 sequence: CASSGRGHQETQYF. The CDR3 coding sequence is TGCGCCAGCAGTGGCAGGGGGCACCAAGAGACCCAGTACTTC.

This clone has a handful of counts. The chain has TRBV9 and TRBJ2-1; 9 positions match TRBD2. Germline trimming cut 5 bases from V and 5 bases from J; bases unmatched to any gene: 2. The CDR3 is 13 amino acids. CDR1 is SGDLS and CDR2 is YYNGEE in the germline V gene. The CDR3 DNA sequence: TGTGCCAGCAGGACTAGCGGTAACAATGAGCAGTTCTTC. Amino acids: CASRTSGNNEQFF.

The V call is TRBV28, the J call TRBJ1-5; possibly TRBD1 for D (6 bases). The length of the CDR3 is 14 residues. The germline CDR1 and CDR2 sequences are MDHEN and SYDVKM. V was clipped by 4 bases and J by 4 bases, with 11 bases between them. The CDR3 spells CASSSGQRNQPQHF. CDR3 coding DNA: TGTGCCAGCAGTTCTGGACAGCGGAATCAGCCCCAGCATTTT.

The chain is built from TRBV13 and TRBJ2-1; TRBD2 might be the D (5 bases). V was trimmed by 4 bases and J by 5 bases, leaving 30 bases between them. Looked up from germline, CDR1 is PRHDT and CDR2 is FYEKMQ (reference sequence). This CDR3 has 20 amino acids. The CDR3 spells CASSSYHLSMGERLDNEQFF. CDR3 sequence (DNA): TGTGCCAGCAGCTCCTACCACCTCTCAATGGGCGAGCGGTTGGACAATGAGCAGTTCTTC. The full variable domain, with the rest looked up from reference TRBV13 and TRBJ2-1, is AAGVIQSPRHLIKEKRETATLKCYPIPRHDTVYWYQQGPGQDPQFLISFYEKMQSDKGSIPDRFSAQQFSDYHSELNMSSLELGDSALYFCASSSYHLSMGERLDNEQFFGPGTRLTVL.

V usage is TRBV11-2 and J usage is TRBJ2-7, with D maybe TRBD2 (6 bases). Looked up from germline, CDR1 is SGHAT and CDR2 is FQNNGV. V gave up 5 bases and J gave up 7 bases, with 12 bases separating them. The CDR3 totals 12 residues. In nucleotides, the CDR3 is TGTGCCAGCAGCCAAGCGGGCGGGGAGCAGTACTTC. This gives the protein CASSQAGGEQYF.

The rearrangement joins TRBV5-6 to TRBJ2-7; D is unresolved. Trimming took off 0 bases at V and 6 bases at J, with 16 bases between the two ends. The CDR3 has 15 residues. CDR1 is SGHDT, CDR2 YYEEEE, per germline. DNA for the CDR3: TGTGCCAGCAGCTTGGCAAGCGACTGGGTTACCGAGCAGTACTTC. Translation gives CASSLASDWVTEQYF.

The J gene is TRBJ2-1, the V gene TRBV3-1 (or the pseudogene TRBV3-2), with a possible D match to TRBD2 (5 bases). The CDR3 consists of 13 residues. V shed 0 bases and J shed 9 bases, with 9 bases lying between them. The germline V gene encodes CDR1 LGHDT and CDR2 YNNKEL (reference sequence). The CDR3 region is CASSQESAGEQFF. Written as DNA, the CDR3 is TGTGCCAGCAGCCAAGAATCCGCGGGTGAGCAGTTCTTC.